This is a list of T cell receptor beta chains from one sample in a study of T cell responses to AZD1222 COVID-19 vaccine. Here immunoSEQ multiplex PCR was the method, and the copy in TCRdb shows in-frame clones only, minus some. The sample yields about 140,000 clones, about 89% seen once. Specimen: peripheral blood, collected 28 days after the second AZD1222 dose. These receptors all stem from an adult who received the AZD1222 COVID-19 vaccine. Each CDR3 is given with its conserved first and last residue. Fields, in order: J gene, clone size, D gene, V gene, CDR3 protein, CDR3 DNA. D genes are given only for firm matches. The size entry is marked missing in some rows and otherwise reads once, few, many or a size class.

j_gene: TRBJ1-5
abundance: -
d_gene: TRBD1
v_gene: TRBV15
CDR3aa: CATSRDEGQGVFWGQPQHF
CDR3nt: TGTGCCACCAGCAGAGACGAGGGACAGGGGGTTTTTTGGGGTCAGCCCCAGCATTTT

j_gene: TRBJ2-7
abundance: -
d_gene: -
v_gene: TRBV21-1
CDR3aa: CASSKQDEQYF
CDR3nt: TGTGCCAGCAGCAAACAGGACGAGCAGTACTTC

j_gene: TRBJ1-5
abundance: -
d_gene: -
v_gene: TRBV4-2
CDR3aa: CASSQRRARKLNQPQHF
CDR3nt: TGTGCCAGCAGCCAAAGAAGAGCCCGAAAGCTCAATCAGCCCCAGCATTTT

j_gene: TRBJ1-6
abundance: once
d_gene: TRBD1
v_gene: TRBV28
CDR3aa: CASSRGGAYNSPLHF
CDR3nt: TGTGCCAGCAGCCGAGGGGGCGCCTATAATTCACCCCTCCACTTT

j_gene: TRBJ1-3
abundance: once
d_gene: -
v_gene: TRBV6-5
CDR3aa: CASRPVNEAGNTIYF
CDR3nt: TGTGCCAGCCGCCCTGTGAATGAAGCTGGAAACACCATATATTTT

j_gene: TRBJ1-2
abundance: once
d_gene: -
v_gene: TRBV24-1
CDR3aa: CATSDQDPIDYGYTF
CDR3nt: TGTGCCACCAGTGACCAGGACCCCATCGACTATGGCTACACCTTC

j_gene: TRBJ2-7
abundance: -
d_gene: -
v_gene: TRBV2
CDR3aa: CASRGPAGEGEQYF
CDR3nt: TGTGCCAGCCGGGGGCCGGCGGGAGAGGGCGAGCAGTACTTC

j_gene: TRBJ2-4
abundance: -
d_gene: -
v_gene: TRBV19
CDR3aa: CASSITPAGRGLGIQYF
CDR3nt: TGTGCCAGTAGTATAACCCCCGCCGGGCGGGGGCTCGGCATTCAGTACTTC

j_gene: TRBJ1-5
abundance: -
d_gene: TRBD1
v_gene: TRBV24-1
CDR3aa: CATSGDRRQPQHF
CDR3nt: TGTGCCACCAGTGGGGACAGGAGACAGCCCCAGCATTTT

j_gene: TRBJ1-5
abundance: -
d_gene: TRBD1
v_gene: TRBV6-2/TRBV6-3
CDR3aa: CASSMGQGNVGQPQHF
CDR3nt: TGTGCCAGCAGTATGGGACAGGGAAACGTGGGGCAGCCCCAGCATTTT

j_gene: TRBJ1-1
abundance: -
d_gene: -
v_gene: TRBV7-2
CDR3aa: CASSLDPGLDTEAFF
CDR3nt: TGTGCCAGCAGCTTAGATCCGGGACTAGACACTGAAGCTTTCTTT

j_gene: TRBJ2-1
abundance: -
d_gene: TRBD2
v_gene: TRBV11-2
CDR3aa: CASSLTSDPFF
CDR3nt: TGTGCCAGCAGCTTAACTAGCGATCCTTTCTTC

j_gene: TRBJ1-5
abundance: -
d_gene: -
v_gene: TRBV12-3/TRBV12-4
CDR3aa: CASSSQGYQPQHF
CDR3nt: TGTGCCAGCAGTTCGCAGGGATATCAGCCCCAGCATTTT

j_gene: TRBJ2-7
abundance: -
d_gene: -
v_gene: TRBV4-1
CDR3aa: CASSQHAGGVEQYF
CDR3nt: TGCGCCAGCAGCCAACATGCCGGAGGGGTCGAGCAGTACTTC

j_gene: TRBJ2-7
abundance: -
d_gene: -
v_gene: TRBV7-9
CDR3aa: CASTATDYEQYF
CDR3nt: TGTGCCAGCACGGCGACGGACTACGAGCAGTACTTC

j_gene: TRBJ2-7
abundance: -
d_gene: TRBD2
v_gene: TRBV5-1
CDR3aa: CASSLMGLAGGEQYF
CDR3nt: TGCGCCAGCAGCTTGATGGGACTAGCGGGGGGCGAGCAGTACTTC

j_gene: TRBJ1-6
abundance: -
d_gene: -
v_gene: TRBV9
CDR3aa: CASSVEQGNSSPLHF
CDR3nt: TGTGCCAGCAGCGTAGAGCAGGGTAATAGTTCACCCCTCCACTTT

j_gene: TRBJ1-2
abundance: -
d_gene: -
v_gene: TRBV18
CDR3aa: CASSPPHTF
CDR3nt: TGTGCCAGCTCACCACCTCACACCTTC

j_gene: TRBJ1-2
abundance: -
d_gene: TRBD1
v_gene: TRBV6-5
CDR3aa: CASTTGGTYGYTF
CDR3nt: TGTGCCAGCACAACAGGGGGAACCTATGGCTACACCTTC

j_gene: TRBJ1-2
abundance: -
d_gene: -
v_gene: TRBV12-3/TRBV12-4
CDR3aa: CASSFPGSGYTF
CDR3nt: TGTGCCAGCAGTTTCCCAGGGAGCGGCTACACCTTC

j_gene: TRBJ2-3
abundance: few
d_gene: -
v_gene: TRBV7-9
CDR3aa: CASRRQAASSTDTQYF
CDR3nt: TGTGCCAGCAGGCGACAGGCCGCGAGTAGCACAGATACGCAGTATTTT

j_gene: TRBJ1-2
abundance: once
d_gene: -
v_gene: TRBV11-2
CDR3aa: CASSPGPNYGYTF
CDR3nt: TGTGCCAGCAGCCCCGGTCCTAACTATGGCTACACCTTC

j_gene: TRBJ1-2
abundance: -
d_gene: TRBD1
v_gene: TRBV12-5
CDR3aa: CASGLVQGQGNGYTF
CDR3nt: TGTGCTAGTGGTTTGGTACAAGGACAGGGGAATGGCTACACCTTC

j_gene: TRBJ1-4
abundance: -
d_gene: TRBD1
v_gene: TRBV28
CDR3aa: CASSGRGTGGAEKLFF
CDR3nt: TGTGCCAGCAGTGGCCGAGGGACAGGGGGCGCTGAAAAACTGTTTTTT

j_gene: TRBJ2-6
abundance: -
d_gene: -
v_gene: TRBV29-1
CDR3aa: CSVKYSGANVLTF
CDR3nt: TGCAGCGTTAAATACTCTGGGGCCAACGTCCTGACTTTC

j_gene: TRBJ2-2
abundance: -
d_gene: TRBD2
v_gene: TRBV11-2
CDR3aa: CASSPTSGPTGELFF
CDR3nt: TGTGCCAGCAGTCCGACTAGCGGGCCCACCGGGGAGCTGTTTTTT

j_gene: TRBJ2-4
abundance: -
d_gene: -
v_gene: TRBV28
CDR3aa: CASRAGHIQYF
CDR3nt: TGTGCCAGCAGGGCTGGGCATATTCAGTACTTC

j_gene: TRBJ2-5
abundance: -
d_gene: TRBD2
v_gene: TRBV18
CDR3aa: CASSPRNSGKRWETQYF
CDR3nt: TGTGCCAGCTCACCACGGAATAGCGGGAAACGGTGGGAGACCCAGTACTTC